The text below deals with one TCR beta chain. What it recognizes is unknown. Kept together in coculture, the mixed lymphocyte reaction cells spent more than five days at 37°C. This sample stems from a study of siplizumab effects on memory and regulatory T cells. The CDR3 runs 16 residues. The ends were cut back, 2 bases at V and 0 bases at J, with 11 bases in the middle. Germline lookup yields CDR1 MGHRA and CDR2 YSYEKL. Study-level results: The study found that mappable alloreactive CD4+ clones averaged roughly 69% Treg-derived with siplizumab and around 25% in controls.

Sequenced by immunoSEQ multiplex PCR; TCRdb stores in-frame clones only, minus some. The sample lists approximately 12,000 clones; more than 40% were seen once. Sequenced input: CFSE-low (dividing) CD8+ T cells sorted from an allogeneic mixed lymphocyte reaction. This TCR derives from a human donor in good health; the cells came from an allogeneic mixed lymphocyte reaction. Some clones in this sample may be carry-over from other donors' samples. This chain uses TRBV4-1 with TRBJ1-5; unclear D gene. As DNA, the CDR3 is TGCGCCAGCAGCCAATCAACTGGGAATAGCAATCAGCCCCAGCATTTT. As protein: CASSQSTGNSNQPQHF.